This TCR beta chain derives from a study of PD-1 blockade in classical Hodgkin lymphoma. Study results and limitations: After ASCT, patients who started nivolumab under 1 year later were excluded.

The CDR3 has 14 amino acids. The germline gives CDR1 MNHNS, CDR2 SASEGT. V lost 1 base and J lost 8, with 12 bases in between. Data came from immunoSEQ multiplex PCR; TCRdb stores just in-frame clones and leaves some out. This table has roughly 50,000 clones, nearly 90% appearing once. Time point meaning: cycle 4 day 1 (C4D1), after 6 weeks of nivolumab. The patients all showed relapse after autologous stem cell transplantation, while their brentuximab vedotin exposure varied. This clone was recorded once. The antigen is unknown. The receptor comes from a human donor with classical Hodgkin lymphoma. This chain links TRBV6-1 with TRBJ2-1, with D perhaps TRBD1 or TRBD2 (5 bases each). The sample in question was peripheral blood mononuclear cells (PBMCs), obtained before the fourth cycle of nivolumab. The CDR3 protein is CASSEVGVQDEQFF. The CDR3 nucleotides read TGTGCCAGCAGTGAAGTGGGGGTTCAGGATGAGCAGTTCTTC.